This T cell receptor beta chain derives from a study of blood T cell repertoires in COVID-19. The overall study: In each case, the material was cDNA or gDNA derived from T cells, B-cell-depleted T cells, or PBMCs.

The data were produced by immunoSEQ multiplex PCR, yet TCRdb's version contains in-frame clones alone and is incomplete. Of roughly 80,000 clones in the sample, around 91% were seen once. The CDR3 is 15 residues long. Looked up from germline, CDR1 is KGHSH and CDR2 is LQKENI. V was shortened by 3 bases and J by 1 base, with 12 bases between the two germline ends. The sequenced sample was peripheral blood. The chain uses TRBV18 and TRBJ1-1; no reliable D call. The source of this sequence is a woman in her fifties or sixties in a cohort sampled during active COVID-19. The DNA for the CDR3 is TGTGCCAGCTCACCTTTTAACAGCCCGAACACTGAAGCTTTCTTT. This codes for CASSPFNSPNTEAFF.